These 12 T cell receptor beta chains were all obtained from the same sample, sequenced in a study of T cells in Graves' hyperthyroidism and ophthalmopathy. Amplified regions were TCR beta CDR3 sequences from RNA transcripts. The study used the HTBI primer set for a first-round RT-PCR of the TCR CDR3. TCRdb re-called the multiplex PCR reads through MiXCR, storing one row per CDR3 protein. The sample holds around 340,000 distinct CDR3 sequences, 18% seen once. Sequenced material: blood. Receptors originate from a woman aged 40 to 55 with Graves' ophthalmopathy.

There are many counts of this clonotype. The CDR3 sequence is CASSLALGFTEAFF. CDR3 DNA sequence: TGTGCCAGCAGCTTAGCCCTCGGGTTTACTGAAGCTTTCTTT. The V gene is TRBV7-2, the J gene TRBJ1-1, with D unclear. Between the trimmed V and J ends, which lost 0 bases and 5 bases, there was a span of 10 bases. Germline assignment: CDR1 SGHTA and CDR2 FQGNSA. The length of the CDR3 is 14 residues.

This clonotype appeared many times. This rearrangement joins TRBV27 to TRBJ2-4; TRBD1 or TRBD2 may be the D gene (5 bases each). Trimming shortened V by 3 bases and J by 8 bases, and 14 bases separated the two germline ends. Germline lookup yields CDR1 MNHEY and CDR2 SMNVEV (reference sequence). This CDR3 has 14 residues. CDR3: CASSLGGGKDIQYF. The CDR3 nucleotides are TGTGCCAGCAGTTTGGGTGGGGGAAAGGACATTCAGTACTTC.

This clonotype was counted ten times or more. The chain has TRBV6-5 and TRBJ2-7; tentatively, D is TRBD2 (5 bases). The CDR3 is made up of 13 amino acids. From germline, CDR1 is MNHEY and CDR2 SVGAGI. Trimming cost V 5 bases and J 2 bases, with 10 bases left between them. The CDR3 protein is CASSRGWAYEQYF. The CDR3 DNA reads TGTGCCAGCAGTCGGGGTTGGGCCTACGAGCAGTACTTC.

The chain links TRBV6-1 to TRBJ2-5; either TRBD1 or TRBD2 may fit D (5 bases each). CDR3 length equals 15 residues. Germline values: CDR1 MNHNS, CDR2 SASEGT. V was trimmed by 1 base and J by 4 bases, leaving 13 bases between them. Here the CDR3 reads CASSEGPGTGETQYF. The CDR3 nucleotides are TGTGCCAGCAGTGAAGGTCCAGGGACGGGAGAGACCCAGTACTTC.

This clonotype was recorded at least ten times. The CDR3 DNA reads as TGTGCCAGCAGTCCTAACCCGAACAGGGGGATTCGAACTGAAGCTTTCTTT. Translating gives CASSPNPNRGIRTEAFF. This chain uses TRBV6-4 with TRBJ1-1; 8 bases map to TRBD1. Germline-derived CDR1 and CDR2 are MRHNA and SNTAGT. This CDR3 contains 17 residues. V gave up 5 bases and J gave up 5 bases; unmatched junction bases: 16.

In this sample, this clonotype turned up many times. This rearrangement joins TRBV9 to TRBJ2-2; 7 bases are a match to TRBD1. Per the germline V gene, CDR1 is SGDLS and CDR2 is YYNGEE. This CDR3 is 14 amino acids long. Trimming cost V 10 bases and J 4 bases; bases outside gene matches: 10. Here the CDR3 DNA reads TGTGCCCCCCGGACAGGTCTAAGCACCGGGGAGCTGTTTTTT. Encoded protein: CAPRTGLSTGELFF.

This clonotype was detected a few times. The chain employs TRBV6-2 or TRBV6-3 and TRBJ2-7; 9 bases align to TRBD1. Germline-derived CDR1 and CDR2 are MNHEY and SVGEGT. CDR3 length equals 13 residues. V dropped 7 bases and J dropped 6; count of bases not matched to a gene: 7. This chain's CDR3 is CASTRGTGTEQYF. Written as DNA, the CDR3 is TGTGCCAGCACCCGAGGGACAGGGACCGAGCAGTACTTC.

The chain employs TRBV11-3 and TRBJ2-4, with TRBD2 identical over 14 bases. With V trimmed by 4 bases and J by 3 bases, 8 bases remained unmatched. CDR3 size: 18 residues. Germline V gene data show CDR1 as SGHNT and CDR2 as YENEEA. The CDR3 DNA follows: TGTGCCAGCAGCTCGCAAGGGACTAGCGGGAGATTCAAAAACATTCAGTACTTC. Translation: CASSSQGTSGRFKNIQYF.

The chain employs TRBV11-2 and TRBJ2-7; 15 bases line up with TRBD2. Losses at the gene ends were 4 bases for V and 2 bases for J; bases not matched to a gene: 3. Looked up from germline, CDR1 is SGHAT and CDR2 is FQNNGV. The CDR3 is 16 residues long. CDR3 sequence: CASSYGTSGGTYEQYF. The DNA for the CDR3 is TGTGCCAGCAGCTACGGGACTAGCGGGGGGACCTACGAGCAGTACTTC.

The J gene is TRBJ1-2, the V gene TRBV6-1, with 10 bases aligning to TRBD1. CDR3 length: 15 amino acids. Unmatched junction bases numbered 5, after V lost 2 bases and J lost 5 bases. The germline V gene has CDR1 MNHNS and CDR2 SASEGT. CDR3: CASSERDRGPYGYTF. The CDR3 nucleotides read TGTGCCAGCAGTGAACGGGACAGGGGCCCGTATGGCTACACCTTC.

The chain has TRBV7-6 and TRBJ1-1; D perhaps matches TRBD1 (5 bases). Germline CDR1 and CDR2: SGHVS and FNYEAQ. CDR3 length: 14 residues. Trimming pared 5 bases from V and 0 bases from J, leaving 10 bases between. The CDR3 nucleotides are TGTGCCAGCAGCCTGGACAACATGAACACTGAAGCTTTCTTT. This codes for CASSLDNMNTEAFF.

This clonotype has only a few counts. This rearrangement joins TRBV9 to TRBJ2-3; tentative D call: TRBD1 (6 bases). Germline V gives CDR1 SGDLS, CDR2 YYNGEE. The CDR3 covers 15 residues. Between the trimmed V and J ends, which lost 3 bases and 4 bases, there was a span of 15 bases. The CDR3: CASSAQDTGSDTQYF. CDR3 bases: TGTGCCAGCAGCGCACAGGACACAGGGTCAGATACGCAGTATTTT.